In this sample, the clone carrying this T cell receptor beta chain turned up many times. This record belongs to a study of prognosis after radiotherapy for stage I lung cancer. Overall study: In about 15 patients the disease was a newly diagnosed primary stage I lung tumor, whereas several had oligometastatic NSCLC following surgical resection of the primary tumor.

Peripheral venous blood was drawn in roughly 5.8-milliliter volumes, with a draw taken at each of two separate time points. Multiplex PCR, run in two rounds, amplified TCR beta CDR3 from genomic DNA. Gene-specific primers for each TRBV and TRBJ gene drove first-round PCR. TCRdb re-called the multiplex PCR reads through MiXCR, storing one row per CDR3 protein. The sample consists of about 59,000 distinct CDR3 sequences, around 27% of them appearing once. V was pared by 3 bases and J by 0 bases, with 11 bases between. The CDR3 runs to 16 residues. Per germline, CDR1 SGHTA and CDR2 FQGNSA. The specimen comprised PBMCs, sampled before or after stereotactic body radiation therapy (not recorded which). The sequence was collected from a donor of 50 years or more with non-small cell lung cancer. V usage is TRBV7-2 and J usage is TRBJ1-4; D gene ambiguous. CDR3 bases: TGTGCCAGCAGCTTCTCTACTGCTGCAACTAATGAAAAACTGTTTTTT. Translating it yields CASSFSTAATNEKLFF.